This T cell receptor beta chain comes out of a study of beta chain features in type 1 diabetes. This clone has a handful of counts. Its matching antigen is unknown. Findings and limits, study-wide: The naive, central memory and Treg TCRB repertoires showed an apparent similarity that was greater among patients than among healthy donors. PCR might favor shorter templates, but any such skew would affect patients and controls equally. A moderate, significant TCRB CDR3 shortening appeared in type 1 diabetes across four CD4+ subsets.

Researchers reported sorting CD4+ naive, central memory, regulatory and stem cell-like memory cells via CD45RO/CCR7/CD25/CD127/CD95/CD27. Reverse transcribing all isolated RNA meant expressed TCRB transcripts were sequenced. It was found that naive, central memory and regulatory T cell samples averaged approximately 3.9 million reads. The method was immunoSEQ multiplex PCR; TCRdb's version includes in-frame clones alone and lacks a portion of them. The sample shows some 660,000 clones, around 15% of them seen only once. Sequencing was performed on naive CD4+ T cells from blood. This sequence originates from a man aged 18 to 35 with type 1 diabetes.

CDR3 region: CASRRWASGTDTQYF. The DNA for the CDR3 is TGCGCCAGCAGAAGATGGGCTAGCGGTACAGATACGCAGTATTTT. This chain uses TRBV5-1 with TRBJ2-3, with 7 nucleotides matching TRBD2. This CDR3 region has 15 residues. Germline V lookup: CDR1 SGHRS, CDR2 YFSETQ. V shed 5 bases and J 3 bases; nucleotides not matched to a gene: 9.